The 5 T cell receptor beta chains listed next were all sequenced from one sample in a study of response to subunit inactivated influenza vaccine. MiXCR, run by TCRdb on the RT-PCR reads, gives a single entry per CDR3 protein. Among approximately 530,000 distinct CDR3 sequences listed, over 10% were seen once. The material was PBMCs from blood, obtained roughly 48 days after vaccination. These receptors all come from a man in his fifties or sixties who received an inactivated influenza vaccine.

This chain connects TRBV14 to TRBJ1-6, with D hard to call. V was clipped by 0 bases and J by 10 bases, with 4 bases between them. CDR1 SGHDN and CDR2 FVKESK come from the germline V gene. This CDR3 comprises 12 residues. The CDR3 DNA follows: TGTGCCAGCAGCCAAGACTCCTCACCCCTCCACTTT. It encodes CASSQDSSPLHF.

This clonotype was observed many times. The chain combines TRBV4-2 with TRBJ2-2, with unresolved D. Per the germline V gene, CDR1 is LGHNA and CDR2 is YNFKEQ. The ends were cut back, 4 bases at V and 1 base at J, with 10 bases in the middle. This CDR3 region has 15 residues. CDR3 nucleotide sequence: TGTGCCAGCAGCCGAATGGACGGGAACACCGGGGAGCTGTTTTTT. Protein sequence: CASSRMDGNTGELFF.

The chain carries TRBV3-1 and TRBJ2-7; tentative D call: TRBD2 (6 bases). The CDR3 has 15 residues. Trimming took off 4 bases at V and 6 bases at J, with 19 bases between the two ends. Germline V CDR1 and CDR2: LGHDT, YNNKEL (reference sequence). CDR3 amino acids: CASSPSETRFPEQYF. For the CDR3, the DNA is TGTGCCAGCAGCCCTTCGGAGACTAGGTTTCCCGAGCAGTACTTC.

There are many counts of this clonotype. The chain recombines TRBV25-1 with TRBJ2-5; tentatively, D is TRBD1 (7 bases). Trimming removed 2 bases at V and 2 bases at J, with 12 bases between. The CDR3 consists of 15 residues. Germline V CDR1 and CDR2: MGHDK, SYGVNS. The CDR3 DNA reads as TGTGCCAGCAGTGAAGGAGGGACAGCGCAAGAGACCCAGTACTTC. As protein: CASSEGGTAQETQYF.

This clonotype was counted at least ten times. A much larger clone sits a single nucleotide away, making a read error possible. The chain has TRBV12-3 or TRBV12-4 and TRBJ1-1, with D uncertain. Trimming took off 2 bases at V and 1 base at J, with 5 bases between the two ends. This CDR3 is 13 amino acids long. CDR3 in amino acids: CASSLRANTEAFF. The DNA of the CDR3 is TGTGCCAGCAGTTTAAGGGCGAACACTGAAGCTTTCTTT.